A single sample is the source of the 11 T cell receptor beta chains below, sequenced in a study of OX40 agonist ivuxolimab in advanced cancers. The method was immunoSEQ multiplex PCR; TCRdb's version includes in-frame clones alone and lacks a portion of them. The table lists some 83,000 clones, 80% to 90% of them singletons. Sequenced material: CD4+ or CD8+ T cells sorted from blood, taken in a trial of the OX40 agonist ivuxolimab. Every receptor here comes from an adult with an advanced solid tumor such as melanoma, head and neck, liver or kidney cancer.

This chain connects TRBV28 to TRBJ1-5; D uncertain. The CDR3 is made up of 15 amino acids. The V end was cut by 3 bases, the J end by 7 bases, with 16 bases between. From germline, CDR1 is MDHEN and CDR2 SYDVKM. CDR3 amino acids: CASSFALGSGQPQHF. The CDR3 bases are TGTGCCAGCAGTTTTGCTCTAGGGTCTGGGCAGCCCCAGCATTTT. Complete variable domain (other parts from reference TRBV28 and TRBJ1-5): DVKVTQSSRYLVKRTGEKVFLECVQDMDHENMFWYRQDPGLGLRLIYFSYDVKMKEKGDIPEGYSVSREKKERFSLILESASTNQTSMYLCASSFALGSGQPQHFGDGTRLSIL.

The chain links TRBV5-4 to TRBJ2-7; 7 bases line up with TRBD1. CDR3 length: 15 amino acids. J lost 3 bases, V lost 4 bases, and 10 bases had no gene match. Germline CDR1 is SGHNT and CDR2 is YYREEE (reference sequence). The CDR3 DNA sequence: TGTGCCAGCAGCGCCCGGGACAGACCCCTCTACGAGCAGTACTTC. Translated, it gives CASSARDRPLYEQYF.

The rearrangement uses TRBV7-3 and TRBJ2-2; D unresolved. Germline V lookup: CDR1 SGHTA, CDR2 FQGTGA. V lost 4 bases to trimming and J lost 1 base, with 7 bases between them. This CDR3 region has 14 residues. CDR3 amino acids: CASSSRRNTGELFF. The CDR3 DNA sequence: TGTGCCAGCAGCTCCAGGAGGAACACCGGGGAGCTGTTTTTT.

The CDR3 reads CASARTAGDTQYF. The CDR3 DNA is TGTGCCAGCGCACGGACAGCCGGAGATACGCAGTATTTT. The genes are TRBV6-5 and TRBJ2-3, with a weak D call TRBD1 (6 bases). Germline V lookup: CDR1 MNHEY, CDR2 SVGAGI. The V gene lost 8 bases and the J gene lost 5 bases, with 14 bases spanning the gap. CDR3 length equals 13 residues.

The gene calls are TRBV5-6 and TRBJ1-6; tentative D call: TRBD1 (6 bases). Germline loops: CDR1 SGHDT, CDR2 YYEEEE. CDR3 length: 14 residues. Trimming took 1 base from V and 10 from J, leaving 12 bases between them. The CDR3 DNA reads TGTGCCAGCAGCTTGAGGGGGGTAGGGTCACCCCTCCACTTT. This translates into CASSLRGVGSPLHF.

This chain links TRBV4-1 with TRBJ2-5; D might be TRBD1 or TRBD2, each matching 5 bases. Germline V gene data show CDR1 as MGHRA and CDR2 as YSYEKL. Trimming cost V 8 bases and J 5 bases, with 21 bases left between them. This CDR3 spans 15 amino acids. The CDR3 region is CASPFLGDPGETQYF. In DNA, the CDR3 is TGCGCCAGCCCTTTTTTGGGGGATCCAGGGGAGACCCAGTACTTC.

The CDR3 region has the DNA TGTGCCAGCAGTGCGGACACTCACGAGCAGTACTTC. Residues: CASSADTHEQYF. The chain carries TRBV2 and TRBJ2-7, with a weak D call TRBD1 (5 bases). The CDR3 has 12 residues. V was clipped by 4 bases and J by 5 bases, with 9 bases between them. Germline V gives CDR1 SNHLY, CDR2 FYNNEI.

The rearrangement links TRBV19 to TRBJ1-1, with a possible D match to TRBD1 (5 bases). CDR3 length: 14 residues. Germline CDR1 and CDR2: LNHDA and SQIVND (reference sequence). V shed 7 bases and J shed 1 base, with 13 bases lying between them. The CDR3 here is CASTPPGTNTEAFF. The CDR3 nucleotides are TGTGCCAGTACCCCCCCAGGGACGAACACTGAAGCTTTCTTT.

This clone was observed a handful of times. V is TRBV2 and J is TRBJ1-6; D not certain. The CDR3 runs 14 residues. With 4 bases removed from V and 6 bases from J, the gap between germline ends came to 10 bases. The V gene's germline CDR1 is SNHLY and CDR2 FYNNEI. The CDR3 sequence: CASSARFGNSPLHF. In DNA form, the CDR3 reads TGTGCCAGCAGTGCCCGGTTCGGTAATTCACCCCTCCACTTT.

The CDR3 region has the DNA TGTGCTAGTGGGTCAGGGGAAGGAACTGAAGCTTTCTTT. This translates into CASGSGEGTEAFF. J is TRBJ1-1 and V is TRBV12-5; tentatively, D is TRBD1 (6 bases). Germline CDR1 reads LGHNT; CDR2 reads FRNRAP. Deletions cut 6 bases from V and 5 bases from J, with 13 bases between. The CDR3 has 13 amino acids.

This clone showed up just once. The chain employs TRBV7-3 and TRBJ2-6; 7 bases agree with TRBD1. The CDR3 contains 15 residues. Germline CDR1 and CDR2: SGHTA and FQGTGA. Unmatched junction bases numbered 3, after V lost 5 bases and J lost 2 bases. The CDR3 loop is CASSTDRAGANVLTF. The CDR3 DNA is TGTGCCAGCAGCACAGACAGGGCTGGGGCCAACGTCCTGACTTTC.